This T cell receptor beta chain is drawn from a study of T cells in Graves' hyperthyroidism and ophthalmopathy. Study findings and constraints: The model anticipated ophthalmopathy a median approximately six months pre-onset.

Amplification of TCR beta CDR3 regions used RNA as the template. TCR CDR3 regions were first amplified by RT-PCR with HTBI primers. Via MiXCR, TCRdb re-called the multiplex PCR reads, giving one row per CDR3 protein. This table has 450,000 to 500,000 distinct CDR3 sequences, roughly 22% appearing once. Trimming left V 1 base short and J 1 base short, with 14 bases between. Germline assignment: CDR1 SGHDT and CDR2 YYEEEE. This CDR3 is 16 amino acids long. Notes on this clonotype: What it binds is unknown.

Sequencing was carried out using blood. This TCR derives from a woman in her 70s with Graves' ophthalmopathy. The rearrangement joins TRBV5-6 to TRBJ1-1; TRBD1 might be the D (6 bases). DNA of the CDR3: TGTGCCAGCAGCTTGAATCGAGGGGGTGAGAACACTGAAGCTTTCTTT. As protein: CASSLNRGGENTEAFF.